This T cell receptor beta chain was recovered during a study of regulatory T cells in long-lasting Graves disease. iRepertoire HTBI primers and Arm-PCR of CDR3 regions built TCR beta libraries. TCRdb recomputed calls from the multiplex PCR reads with MiXCR, one row per CDR3 protein. In the table there are fewer than 550,000 distinct CDR3 sequences, 15% to 20% of which are singletons. Deletions cut 6 bases from V and 9 bases from J, with 12 bases between. The CDR3 spans 11 residues. Time point: newly diagnosed GD, antithyroid drugs for less than 3 months. PBMC-derived RNA was used for the TCR library. It was American Thyroid Association guidelines that determined Graves' disease diagnosis. This clonotype was recorded at least ten times. In addition, the sample was reused for a study of T cells in Graves' hyperthyroidism and ophthalmopathy. That investigation notes: Exclusion criteria comprised uncontrolled infection, other autoimmune disease, pregnancy or lactation.

V gene TRBV12-3 or TRBV12-4 combines with J gene TRBJ2-7, with D possibly being TRBD1 (5 bases). Material: peripheral blood mononuclear cells (PBMCs), obtained at new diagnosis, from a patient treated with antithyroid drugs. This clonotype originated in a woman aged 40-60 years with Graves disease. The CDR3 region is CASSKRQWQYF. As DNA, the CDR3 is TGTGCCAGCAGCAAACGACAGTGGCAGTACTTC.